The rows below give T cell receptor beta chains drawn from one sample of a study of T cell responses to AZD1222 COVID-19 vaccine. The protocol was immunoSEQ multiplex PCR, while the TCRdb copy is restricted to in-frame clones and leaves out a portion. Among some 150,000 clones listed, approximately 95% were seen once. Sequencing used peripheral blood, obtained on day 0 of AZD1222 vaccination. These receptor sequences come from an adult in good health. The CDR3 runs from the conserved cysteine through the conserved F or W. Each record gives: V gene, D gene, clone size, J gene, CDR3 protein, CDR3 DNA. A D gene is named only where the DNA matches it firmly. Clone size is given for some rows only: seen once, a few or many times, or a class if the clone is expanded.

v_gene: TRBV15; d_gene: TRBD1; abundance: -; j_gene: TRBJ1-1; CDR3aa: CATSRSRDRAEAFF; CDR3nt: TGTGCCACCAGCAGATCGAGGGACAGGGCTGAAGCTTTCTTT
v_gene: TRBV6-6; d_gene: TRBD1; abundance: -; j_gene: TRBJ1-6; CDR3aa: CASSPRGTGGTNSPLHF; CDR3nt: TGTGCCAGCAGTCCAAGGGGGACAGGGGGCACCAATTCACCCCTCCACTTT
v_gene: TRBV10-3; d_gene: -; abundance: -; j_gene: TRBJ2-1; CDR3aa: CAISGVTYNEQFF; CDR3nt: TGTGCCATCAGCGGGGTGACCTACAATGAGCAGTTCTTC
v_gene: TRBV6-5; d_gene: -; abundance: -; j_gene: TRBJ2-7; CDR3aa: CASSSVGWSYEQYF; CDR3nt: TGTGCCAGCAGTTCAGTGGGCTGGTCCTACGAGCAGTACTTC
v_gene: TRBV19; d_gene: -; abundance: once; j_gene: TRBJ2-2; CDR3aa: CATKTGTMVSELFF; CDR3nt: TGTGCCACGAAGACCGGGACAATGGTCTCGGAGCTGTTTTTT
v_gene: TRBV19; d_gene: TRBD1; abundance: -; j_gene: TRBJ1-2; CDR3aa: CASSMGTGGDGYTF; CDR3nt: TGTGCCAGTAGTATGGGGACAGGGGGAGATGGCTACACCTTC
v_gene: TRBV19; d_gene: -; abundance: -; j_gene: TRBJ2-7; CDR3aa: CASSRTSGNEQYF; CDR3nt: TGTGCCAGTAGTAGGACATCAGGAAACGAGCAGTACTTC
v_gene: TRBV6-5; d_gene: -; abundance: -; j_gene: TRBJ1-2; CDR3aa: CASSYSRRGDYGYTF; CDR3nt: TGTGCCAGCAGTTACTCGAGGAGGGGGGACTATGGCTACACCTTC
v_gene: TRBV6-5; d_gene: TRBD1; abundance: -; j_gene: TRBJ2-2; CDR3aa: CASSSLGQVASGELFF; CDR3nt: TGTGCCAGCAGTTCCCTGGGACAGGTAGCGTCCGGGGAGCTGTTTTTT
v_gene: TRBV27; d_gene: TRBD1; abundance: -; j_gene: TRBJ2-7; CDR3aa: CASSRALVRDSSYEQYF; CDR3nt: TGTGCCAGCAGTCGTGCTCTTGTTCGGGACAGCTCCTACGAGCAGTACTTC
v_gene: TRBV10-3; d_gene: TRBD2; abundance: once; j_gene: TRBJ2-3; CDR3aa: CAISESKLAGVIRLSDTQYF; CDR3nt: TGTGCCATCAGTGAGTCGAAACTAGCGGGGGTAATTCGACTATCAGATACGCAGTATTTT
v_gene: TRBV7-8; d_gene: -; abundance: -; j_gene: TRBJ1-1; CDR3aa: CASSYIMNTEAFF; CDR3nt: TGTGCCAGCAGCTATATCATGAACACTGAAGCTTTCTTT
v_gene: TRBV28; d_gene: -; abundance: -; j_gene: TRBJ1-1; CDR3aa: CASSLVLDGFTEAFF; CDR3nt: TGTGCCAGCAGTTTGGTACTCGACGGGTTCACTGAAGCTTTCTTT
v_gene: TRBV3-1/TRBV3-2; d_gene: TRBD1; abundance: -; j_gene: TRBJ1-3; CDR3aa: CASSPGQAGNTIYF; CDR3nt: TGTGCCAGCAGCCCGGGACAGGCAGGAAACACCATATATTTT
v_gene: TRBV25-1; d_gene: TRBD2; abundance: -; j_gene: TRBJ2-2; CDR3aa: CASSEFRLAGGLSGELFF; CDR3nt: TGTGCCAGCAGTGAATTCCGACTAGCGGGAGGCCTCTCCGGGGAGCTGTTTTTT
v_gene: TRBV19; d_gene: -; abundance: -; j_gene: TRBJ1-2; CDR3aa: CASSSWGTFFYGYTF; CDR3nt: TGTGCCAGTAGTTCCTGGGGGACTTTTTTCTATGGCTACACCTTC
v_gene: TRBV5-1; d_gene: -; abundance: -; j_gene: TRBJ2-2; CDR3aa: CASSSTVAGELFF; CDR3nt: TGCGCCAGCAGCTCAACAGTGGCCGGGGAGCTGTTTTTT
v_gene: TRBV3-1/TRBV3-2; d_gene: -; abundance: -; j_gene: TRBJ1-2; CDR3aa: CASSHFPRGPESLNYGYTF; CDR3nt: TGTGCCAGCAGCCATTTCCCAAGAGGACCCGAGAGTCTTAACTATGGCTACACCTTC
v_gene: TRBV6-6; d_gene: -; abundance: -; j_gene: TRBJ1-3; CDR3aa: CASSYGVPAGNTIYF; CDR3nt: TGTGCCAGCAGTTACGGGGTGCCCGCTGGAAACACCATATATTTT
v_gene: TRBV10-3; d_gene: TRBD1; abundance: -; j_gene: TRBJ1-2; CDR3aa: CAISDRDRGRYGYTF; CDR3nt: TGTGCCATCAGTGATCGGGACAGAGGCCGCTATGGCTACACCTTC
v_gene: TRBV27; d_gene: -; abundance: -; j_gene: TRBJ1-2; CDR3aa: CASSKGGAVYGYTF; CDR3nt: TGTGCCAGCAGCAAAGGGGGGGCGGTCTATGGCTACACCTTC
v_gene: TRBV7-9; d_gene: -; abundance: -; j_gene: TRBJ1-2; CDR3aa: CASSLSASPNYGYTF; CDR3nt: TGTGCCAGCAGCTTATCGGCAAGTCCGAACTATGGCTACACCTTC
v_gene: TRBV7-6; d_gene: TRBD2; abundance: -; j_gene: TRBJ2-1; CDR3aa: CASSSPSGSGWDEQFF; CDR3nt: TGTGCCAGCAGCTCGCCTAGCGGGAGTGGTTGGGATGAGCAGTTCTTC
v_gene: TRBV6-5; d_gene: -; abundance: -; j_gene: TRBJ2-7; CDR3aa: CASSYLYDRTYEQYF; CDR3nt: TGTGCCAGCAGTTACTTGTACGACAGAACTTACGAGCAGTACTTC
v_gene: TRBV6-5; d_gene: -; abundance: -; j_gene: TRBJ1-5; CDR3aa: CASSYSSLSNQPQHF; CDR3nt: TGTGCCAGCAGTTACTCTTCGTTGAGCAATCAGCCCCAGCATTTT
v_gene: TRBV7-8; d_gene: TRBD1; abundance: -; j_gene: TRBJ1-5; CDR3aa: CASSWDRANQPQHF; CDR3nt: TGTGCCAGCAGCTGGGACAGGGCAAATCAGCCCCAGCATTTT
v_gene: TRBV5-6; d_gene: TRBD2; abundance: -; j_gene: TRBJ2-5; CDR3aa: CASSARVAGGGETQYF; CDR3nt: TGTGCCAGCAGCGCACGTGTAGCGGGAGGGGGAGAGACCCAGTACTTC
v_gene: TRBV6-1; d_gene: -; abundance: -; j_gene: TRBJ1-6; CDR3aa: CASSEEGSGRLGGRSPLHF; CDR3nt: TGTGCCAGCAGTGAAGAAGGATCCGGGCGCCTCGGGGGAAGATCACCCCTCCACTTT
v_gene: TRBV5-1; d_gene: -; abundance: -; j_gene: TRBJ1-1; CDR3aa: CASSWDRSSVREVEAFF; CDR3nt: -
v_gene: TRBV10-2; d_gene: TRBD1; abundance: -; j_gene: TRBJ1-1; CDR3aa: CASRAPTAGGTEAFF; CDR3nt: TGCGCCAGCAGAGCACCCACGGCAGGGGGCACTGAAGCTTTCTTT
v_gene: TRBV27; d_gene: -; abundance: -; j_gene: TRBJ1-2; CDR3aa: CASRSRQDPFYGYTF; CDR3nt: TGTGCCAGCAGAAGTCGACAGGACCCATTCTATGGCTACACCTTC
v_gene: TRBV30; d_gene: TRBD1; abundance: -; j_gene: TRBJ1-2; CDR3aa: CAWSFRDRDYYGYTF; CDR3nt: TGTGCCTGGAGTTTCCGGGACAGGGATTACTATGGCTACACCTTC
v_gene: TRBV4-2; d_gene: TRBD2; abundance: -; j_gene: TRBJ2-5; CDR3aa: CASSPPQGLAGGPRGDPETQYF; CDR3nt: TGTGCCAGCAGCCCGCCCCAGGGACTAGCGGGGGGTCCAAGGGGAGATCCAGAGACCCAGTACTTC
v_gene: TRBV6-5; d_gene: TRBD2; abundance: -; j_gene: TRBJ2-7; CDR3aa: CASSYSGGVREQYF; CDR3nt: TGTGCCAGCAGTTACTCGGGAGGGGTTCGGGAGCAGTACTTC
v_gene: TRBV6-5; d_gene: TRBD1; abundance: once; j_gene: TRBJ1-6; CDR3aa: CASSYSDRTQTPLHF; CDR3nt: TGTGCCAGCAGTTACTCGGACAGGACCCAGACCCCCCTCCACTTT
v_gene: TRBV6-2/TRBV6-3; d_gene: TRBD1; abundance: -; j_gene: TRBJ2-3; CDR3aa: CASSGQGTDTQYF; CDR3nt: TGTGCCAGCAGCGGACAGGGGACGGATACGCAGTATTTT
v_gene: TRBV5-6; d_gene: -; abundance: -; j_gene: TRBJ1-2; CDR3aa: CASSLGQPAYGYTF; CDR3nt: TGTGCCAGCAGCTTGGGCCAGCCCGCCTATGGCTACACCTTC
v_gene: TRBV11-3; d_gene: -; abundance: -; j_gene: TRBJ1-1; CDR3aa: CASSLDGFSTEAFF; CDR3nt: TGTGCCAGCAGCTTAGACGGATTTTCCACTGAAGCTTTCTTT
v_gene: TRBV5-1; d_gene: -; abundance: -; j_gene: TRBJ1-2; CDR3aa: CASNRGRDRLNYGYTF; CDR3nt: TGCGCCAGCAACCGTGGCCGAGACAGGCTTAACTATGGCTACACCTTC
v_gene: TRBV20-1; d_gene: -; abundance: -; j_gene: TRBJ2-1; CDR3aa: CSAMYYEQFF; CDR3nt: TGCAGTGCTATGTACTATGAGCAGTTCTTC
v_gene: TRBV14; d_gene: -; abundance: once; j_gene: TRBJ2-5; CDR3aa: CASSQDFGTQYF; CDR3nt: TGTGCCAGCAGCCAAGATTTCGGGACCCAGTACTTC
v_gene: TRBV29-1; d_gene: TRBD2; abundance: once; j_gene: TRBJ2-3; CDR3aa: CSVDGGSVADTQYF; CDR3nt: TGCAGCGTTGATGGCGGGAGCGTTGCAGATACGCAGTATTTT
v_gene: TRBV7-6; d_gene: -; abundance: -; j_gene: TRBJ1-1; CDR3aa: CASSLAGGGTEAFF; CDR3nt: TGTGCCAGCAGCTTAGCTGGGGGTGGCACTGAAGCTTTCTTT
v_gene: TRBV6-5; d_gene: TRBD2; abundance: -; j_gene: TRBJ2-1; CDR3aa: CASRAGGPYNEQFF; CDR3nt: TGTGCCAGCAGGGCGGGGGGGCCGTACAATGAGCAGTTCTTC
v_gene: TRBV19; d_gene: TRBD2; abundance: -; j_gene: TRBJ2-1; CDR3aa: CASSSVAGAYNEQFF; CDR3nt: TGTGCCAGTAGTTCCGTAGCGGGAGCATACAATGAGCAGTTCTTC
v_gene: TRBV6-6; d_gene: TRBD2; abundance: -; j_gene: TRBJ2-4; CDR3aa: CASSYSSSGFQYF; CDR3nt: TGTGCCAGCAGTTACTCGTCTAGCGGGTTTCAGTACTTC
v_gene: TRBV7-2; d_gene: TRBD2; abundance: -; j_gene: TRBJ2-1; CDR3aa: CASSLSPSGEYNEQFF; CDR3nt: TGTGCCAGCAGCCTTTCCCCGAGCGGGGAATACAATGAGCAGTTCTTC
v_gene: TRBV27; d_gene: -; abundance: -; j_gene: TRBJ1-1; CDR3aa: CASSPSVGGTEAFF; CDR3nt: TGTGCCAGCAGTCCCTCCGTGGGGGGCACTGAAGCTTTCTTT
v_gene: TRBV27; d_gene: -; abundance: -; j_gene: TRBJ2-5; CDR3aa: CASSFGGLGETQYF; CDR3nt: TGTGCCAGCAGTTTTGGGGGGCTGGGGGAGACCCAGTACTTC
v_gene: TRBV6-4; d_gene: TRBD1; abundance: -; j_gene: TRBJ1-5; CDR3aa: CASSATIGTDPSNQPQHF; CDR3nt: TGTGCCAGCAGTGCCACTATCGGGACAGACCCTAGCAATCAGCCCCAGCATTTT
v_gene: TRBV10-2; d_gene: -; abundance: -; j_gene: TRBJ1-1; CDR3aa: CASSEAFMNTEAFF; CDR3nt: TGCGCCAGCAGTGAGGCCTTCATGAACACTGAAGCTTTCTTT